These 32 T cell receptor beta chains originate from one sample sequenced in a study of cytomegalovirus exposure and HLA in healthy donors. The study ran its PCR with 60 Vbeta and 13 Jbeta primers. Some clones are missing from TCRdb's copy, which holds only in-frame ones; the method was immunoSEQ multiplex PCR. The table gives 150,000 to 200,000 clones; the top ten clones make up 0.75% to 0.85% of it. Sequences were obtained from PBMCs. These TCRs come from a woman aged 18-29 years in good health and CMV-seropositive.

CDR3 nucleotides: TGTGCCAGCAGTTACGACAGGACTTATCAGCCCCAGCATTTT. Residues: CASSYDRTYQPQHF. This chain links TRBV6-6 with TRBJ1-5; perhaps TRBD1 as D (6 bases). V dropped 2 bases and J dropped 5 bases, with 10 bases sitting between them. The CDR3 is 14 amino acids. From germline, CDR1 is MNHNY and CDR2 SVGAGI (reference sequence).

The chain combines TRBV10-3 with TRBJ1-6, with 7 positions matching TRBD1. CDR1 and CDR2 (germline): ENHRY, SYGVKD. The CDR3 totals 14 residues. The V and J ends lost 4 bases and 7 bases, in that order; junction bases with no gene match: 4. The CDR3, as DNA: TGTGCCATCAGTGCCGGGACAGAGAATTCACCCCTCCACTTT. This encodes CAISAGTENSPLHF.

The genes are TRBV4-3 and TRBJ1-2; 11 bases map to TRBD1. V trimming: 2 bases; J trimming: 8 bases; junction bases outside the gene matches: 4. The CDR3 runs to 14 residues. Germline assignment: CDR1 LGHNA and CDR2 YSLEER. The CDR3 reads CASSQRRTGGGYTF. The CDR3 bases are TGCGCCAGCAGCCAAAGAAGGACAGGGGGCGGCTACACCTTC.

The V and J genes are TRBV5-6 and TRBJ2-3, with D perhaps TRBD2 (5 bases). With 5 bases removed from V and 0 bases from J, the gap between germline ends came to 13 bases. Germline V CDR1 and CDR2: SGHDT, YYEEEE. This CDR3 comprises 15 residues. CDR3 region: CASRFGGYSTDTQYF. The CDR3 DNA follows: TGTGCCAGCAGATTTGGCGGGTATAGCACAGATACGCAGTATTTT. Full variable domain (remainder filled in from reference TRBV5-6 and TRBJ2-3): DAGVTQSPTHLIKTRGQQVTLRCSPKSGHDTVSWYQQALGQGPQFIFQYYEEEERQRGNFPDRFSGHQFPNYSSELNVNALLLGDSALYLCASRFGGYSTDTQYFGPGTRLTVL.

The CDR3 coding sequence is TGCGCCAGCAGTGAAGCTGGGCAACAAGAGACCCAGTACTTC. This gives the protein CASSEAGQQETQYF. V usage is TRBV10-1 and J usage is TRBJ2-5; D is ambiguous. V was trimmed by 3 bases and J by 2 bases, leaving 10 bases between them. Germline-derived CDR1 and CDR2 are WNHNN and SYGVQD (reference sequence). This CDR3 has 14 amino acids.

The chain employs TRBV18 and TRBJ1-2; no reliable D call. The germline V gene encodes CDR1 KGHSH and CDR2 LQKENI. V was cut by 1 base and J by 4 bases, with 19 bases left in between. This CDR3 is 17 amino acids long. CDR3 sequence: CASSPLVREEAGYGYTF. The CDR3 DNA sequence: TGTGCCAGCTCACCACTTGTTCGGGAAGAAGCTGGCTATGGCTACACCTTC.

The chain is built from TRBV18 and TRBJ2-3; 8 bases align to TRBD1. After removal of 0 bases from V and 3 bases from J, the junction contained 2 bases not matched to a gene. Germline V CDR1 and CDR2: KGHSH, LQKENI. The CDR3 covers 15 residues. CDR3 sequence (DNA): TGTGCCAGCTCACCACCGACAGGGGAAACAGATACGCAGTATTTT. It translates to CASSPPTGETDTQYF. Full variable domain (remainder filled in from reference TRBV18 and TRBJ2-3): NAGVMQNPRHLVRRRGQEARLRCSPMKGHSHVYWYRQLPEEGLKFMVYLQKENIIDESGMPKERFSAEFPKEGPSILRIQQVVRGDSAAYFCASSPPTGETDTQYFGPGTRLTVL.

This CDR3 is CASSPTGDSYNEQFF. The CDR3 region has the DNA TGTGCCAGCAGCCCGACAGGGGACTCCTACAATGAGCAGTTCTTC. The chain combines TRBV5-4 with TRBJ2-1; the match to TRBD1 covers 8 bases. The length of the CDR3 is 15 residues. Germline V CDR1 and CDR2: SGHNT, YYREEE (reference sequence). The trim removed 4 bases at V and 0 bases at J, leaving 3 bases unmatched.

This chain links TRBV2 with TRBJ2-7; no reliable D call. In germline, CDR1 is SNHLY, CDR2 FYNNEI. This CDR3 is 15 amino acids long. V was pared by 10 bases and J by 4 bases, with 23 bases between. The CDR3 here is CANSPKNYLPYEQYF. For the CDR3, the DNA is TGTGCCAACTCTCCCAAAAACTACTTACCATACGAGCAGTACTTC.

The chain recombines TRBV15 with TRBJ2-1, with D possibly being TRBD1 (6 bases). V was cut by 1 base and J by 10 bases, with 20 bases left in between. The CDR3 is 16 residues long. The V gene's germline CDR1 is LNHNV and CDR2 YYDKDF (reference sequence). The CDR3 loop reads CATSRVGGSIGGEQFF. In nucleotides, the CDR3 is TGTGCCACCAGCAGAGTAGGAGGAAGTATAGGGGGAGAGCAGTTCTTC.

The V call is TRBV18, the J call TRBJ1-4; TRBD1 aligns across 9 bases. The CDR3 length is 14 residues. V lost 8 bases, J lost 7 bases, and 8 bases stayed unmatched. The germline V gene has CDR1 KGHSH and CDR2 LQKENI. As DNA, the CDR3 is TGTGCCAGCACTACAGGGGGCGCAGGTGAAAAACTGTTTTTT. This encodes CASTTGGAGEKLFF.

The chain couples TRBV4-3 to TRBJ2-3, with TRBD2 as a possible D gene (6 bases). There are 17 residues in the CDR3. V lost 0 bases and J lost 3, with 16 bases in between. From germline, CDR1 is LGHNA and CDR2 YSLEER. CDR3: CASSQEARRVRTDTQYF. CDR3 DNA sequence: TGCGCCAGCAGCCAAGAGGCGCGGAGGGTTCGGACAGATACGCAGTATTTT.

The V call is TRBV6-5, the J call TRBJ1-6; D gene unclear. CDR3 length: 14 amino acids. Germline values: CDR1 MNHEY, CDR2 SVGAGI. The germline V and J ends were trimmed by 6 bases and 3 bases, with 9 bases remaining between them. CDR3 protein: CASRLPGYNSPLHF. The CDR3 DNA follows: TGTGCCAGCAGGCTACCGGGCTATAATTCACCCCTCCACTTT.

The chain uses TRBV7-9 and TRBJ1-2; no definite D call. The CDR3 covers 15 residues. Trimming cost V 3 bases and J 4 bases, with 15 bases left between them. Germline V gives CDR1 SEHNR, CDR2 FQNEAQ (reference sequence). The CDR3 reads CASSFGLTHIYGYTF. The CDR3 nucleotides are TGTGCCAGCAGCTTTGGCTTAACCCACATCTATGGCTACACCTTC.

J is TRBJ2-7 and V is TRBV27; no firm D call. CDR3 size: 14 residues. Germline V CDR1 and CDR2: MNHEY, SMNVEV (reference sequence). Trimming cost V 0 bases and J 1 base, with 7 bases left between them. The CDR3 nucleotides read TGTGCCAGCAGTTTATCGGCAGGTTCCTACGAGCAGTACTTC. Its translation: CASSLSAGSYEQYF.

The rearrangement joins TRBV2 to TRBJ1-1; possible D gene TRBD1, 5 bases. Germline CDR1 reads SNHLY; CDR2 reads FYNNEI. Trimming stripped 6 bases from V and 3 bases from J, with 17 bases between. This CDR3 contains 15 residues. CDR3 sequence: CASSRTQGGDTEAFF. CDR3 DNA: TGTGCCAGCAGCCGCACGCAGGGAGGGGACACTGAAGCTTTCTTT.

The V call is TRBV13, the J call TRBJ2-5; 12 nucleotides line up with TRBD2. V gave up 4 bases and J gave up 5 bases; unmatched junction bases: 11. The CDR3 is 17 residues long. Germline values: CDR1 PRHDT, CDR2 FYEKMQ (reference sequence). CDR3 loop: CASSSRRTSGNAETQYF. CDR3 bases: TGTGCCAGCAGCTCTCGAAGGACTAGCGGGAATGCGGAGACCCAGTACTTC.

This CDR3 is CASIHTADQETQYF. CDR3 DNA sequence: TGTGCCAGCATTCACACCGCTGACCAAGAGACCCAGTACTTC. This rearrangement joins TRBV2 to TRBJ2-5; D ambiguous. The CDR3 sequence is 14 residues long. V lost 7 bases, J lost 0 bases, and 12 bases lay in between. CDR1 is SNHLY, CDR2 FYNNEI, per germline.

The chain carries TRBV5-4 and TRBJ2-7; 7 nucleotides match TRBD1. The CDR3 covers 14 residues. The V segment lost 4 bases and the J segment 2 bases; nucleotides outside the gene matches: 6. Germline V gene lookup returns CDR1 SGHNT and CDR2 YYREEE (reference sequence). The CDR3 DNA is TGTGCCAGCAGCATCCGACAGGGAACCTACGAGCAGTACTTC. Translation: CASSIRQGTYEQYF. The full variable domain, its missing parts supplied by reference TRBV5-4 and TRBJ2-7, is ETGVTQSPTHLIKTRGQQVTLRCSSQSGHNTVSWYQQALGQGPQFIFQYYREEENGRGNFPPRFSGLQFPNYSSELNVNALELDDSALYLCASSIRQGTYEQYFGPGTRLTVT.

The chain joins TRBV14 to TRBJ2-1; tentatively, D is TRBD1 (5 bases). CDR3 length: 17 residues. V dropped 1 base and J dropped 4 bases, with 17 bases sitting between them. Germline V CDR1 and CDR2: SGHDN, FVKESK. The CDR3 sequence: CASSQGIMAPGYNEQFF. The CDR3, as DNA: TGTGCCAGCAGCCAAGGTATCATGGCGCCAGGGTACAATGAGCAGTTCTTC.

The J gene is TRBJ2-2, the V gene TRBV2; 7 bases agree with TRBD1. Germline CDR1 is SNHLY and CDR2 is FYNNEI. The trim removed 5 bases at V and 5 bases at J, leaving 5 bases unmatched. The CDR3 has 14 residues. This chain's CDR3 is CASSSRTGTGELFF. The DNA for the CDR3 is TGTGCCAGCAGTTCGAGGACAGGAACCGGGGAGCTGTTTTTT. Drawing the rest from reference TRBV2 and TRBJ2-2, the complete variable domain is EPEVTQTPSHQVTQMGQEVILRCVPISNHLYFYWYRQILGQKVEFLVSFYNNEISEKSEIFDDQFSVERPDGSNFTLKIRSTKLEDSAMYFCASSSRTGTGELFFGEGSRLTVL.

This rearrangement joins TRBV4-2 to TRBJ2-3; 10 positions match TRBD2. In germline, CDR1 is LGHNA, CDR2 YNFKEQ. Trimming took 1 base from V and 1 from J; bases not matched to a gene: 17. The CDR3 is 21 amino acids. The CDR3 nucleotides are TGTGCCAGCAGCCAAGCCCCGGGCAGCGGGAGGGCCGAATGGGGCACAGATACGCAGTATTTT. Its protein product is CASSQAPGSGRAEWGTDTQYF.

The genes are TRBV6-1 and TRBJ1-3; D is undetermined. V lost 0 bases to trimming and J lost 0 bases, with 9 bases between them. Looked up from germline, CDR1 is MNHNS and CDR2 is SASEGT. This CDR3 is built from 16 residues. In DNA, the CDR3 is TGTGCCAGCAGTGAAGCTTATCACAGCTCTGGAAACACCATATATTTT. Encoded protein: CASSEAYHSSGNTIYF.

The chain joins TRBV27 to TRBJ1-1, with 9 bases fitting TRBD1. The ends lost 9 bases at V and 11 bases at J; junction bases unmatched: 10. CDR1 is MNHEY and CDR2 is SMNVEV in the germline V gene (reference sequence). There are 12 residues in the CDR3. This CDR3 reads CASSGTGNLAFF. CDR3 nucleotide sequence: TGTGCCAGTAGTGGGACAGGGAACTTGGCTTTCTTT.

V gene TRBV18 combines with J gene TRBJ1-3, with D hard to call. Germline CDR1 reads KGHSH; CDR2 reads LQKENI. V was pared by 3 bases and J by 0 bases, with 12 bases between. The CDR3 loop spans 16 amino acids. For the CDR3, the DNA is TGTGCCAGCTCACCGAGCCAATTAAACTCTGGAAACACCATATATTTT. It yields the protein CASSPSQLNSGNTIYF.

The chain uses TRBV5-4 and TRBJ2-5, with TRBD1 matching over 11 bases. CDR3 size: 15 residues. Germline V lookup: CDR1 SGHNT, CDR2 YYREEE (reference sequence). With 4 bases clipped from V and 3 bases from J, the junction kept 5 bases outside the gene matches. The DNA for the CDR3 is TGTGCCAGCAGCCGACCGGGACAGGGGGAAGAGACCCAGTACTTC. Translation gives CASSRPGQGEETQYF.

The chain carries TRBV7-8 and TRBJ2-2; D is perhaps TRBD2 (7 bases). Germline V gives CDR1 SGHVS, CDR2 FQNEAQ. The CDR3 contains 13 residues. V lost 5 bases and J lost 6, with 10 bases in between. The CDR3 reads CASSRGGAGELFF. In DNA, the CDR3 is TGTGCCAGCAGCCGAGGGGGGGCCGGGGAGCTGTTTTTT.

V and J are TRBV2 and TRBJ1-5; no definite D call. Germline V gene sequence: CDR1 SNHLY, CDR2 FYNNEI. This CDR3 is 13 amino acids long. V lost 8 bases, J lost 7 bases, and 15 bases lay in between. The CDR3 protein is CASSWRDKQPQHF. The CDR3 nucleotides are TGTGCCAGCTCATGGAGGGATAAACAGCCCCAGCATTTT. Supplemented by reference TRBV2 and TRBJ1-5, the full variable domain reads EPEVTQTPSHQVTQMGQEVILRCVPISNHLYFYWYRQILGQKVEFLVSFYNNEISEKSEIFDDQFSVERPDGSNFTLKIRSTKLEDSAMYFCASSWRDKQPQHFGDGTRLSIL.

V usage is TRBV7-6 and J usage is TRBJ2-3, with D possibly matching TRBD2 (6 bases). The CDR3 is made up of 15 amino acids. Germline loops: CDR1 SGHVS, CDR2 FNYEAQ. With 5 bases removed from V and 0 bases from J, the gap between germline ends came to 12 bases. This CDR3 reads CASSLPGTSTDTQYF. The CDR3 coding sequence is TGTGCCAGCAGCCTCCCCGGGACTAGCACAGATACGCAGTATTTT.

This rearrangement joins TRBV7-2 to TRBJ2-2; the match to TRBD1 covers 8 bases. This CDR3 comprises 15 residues. Unmatched junction bases numbered 8, after V lost 5 bases and J lost 6 bases. The V gene's germline CDR1 is SGHTA and CDR2 FQGNSA. CDR3: CASSTSLQGAGELFF. The CDR3 coding sequence is TGTGCCAGCAGCACCTCCTTACAGGGGGCCGGGGAGCTGTTTTTT.

The rearrangement uses TRBV5-1 and TRBJ2-7, with D maybe TRBD1 (7 bases). From germline, CDR1 is SGHRS and CDR2 YFSETQ. Trimming removed 0 bases at V and 2 bases at J, with 12 bases between. This CDR3 contains 15 residues. For the CDR3, the DNA is TGCGCCAGCAGCTTGGACACAGGGGAGGCCTACGAGCAGTACTTC. Protein product: CASSLDTGEAYEQYF.

The CDR3, as DNA: TGTGCCAGCCAGACAGGAACCCTAGAGCAGCCCCAGCATTTT. Translated: CASQTGTLEQPQHF. The J gene is TRBJ1-5, the V gene TRBV27; a weak D match, TRBD1 (6 bases). The germline gives CDR1 MNHEY, CDR2 SMNVEV (reference sequence). The CDR3 spans 14 residues. V was cut by 8 bases and J by 7 bases, with 18 bases left in between.